This TCR beta chain emerged from a study of Graves' ophthalmopathy and Graves' hyperthyroidism (dated by TCRdb to the late 2010s). For context, the study as a whole: Peripheral blood was collected at initial diagnosis, before any treatment. A discovery set of 95 to 100 patients (43 ophthalmopathy, about 58 stable hyperthyroidism) was enrolled to explore V-J signatures distinguishing ophthalmopathy from hyperthyroidism. Following sampling, methimazole starting at 30 mg daily was administered to hyperthyroidism patients, and high-dose intravenous methylprednisolone was administered to ophthalmopathy patients. For independent validation, a separate cohort was made up of around 18 hyperthyroidism patients plus 17 patients who later progressed from hyperthyroidism to ophthalmopathy. TCR beta repertoire signatures were used to distinguish Graves' ophthalmopathy from Graves' hyperthyroidism and to predict progression to ophthalmopathy. In total, under 150 blood samples were TCR-sequenced: approximately 42 ophthalmopathy, under 85 hyperthyroidism and about 17 hyperthyroidism-to-ophthalmopathy patients. In about 6 hyperthyroidism patients, T-cell repertoires of thyroid tissue and blood were compared.

This clonotype was seen more than once but under ten times. Its antigen is not yet known. The record has no base qualities; no much larger clone is one base away. Ophthalmopathy patients were characterized by moderately to severely active disease, a Clinical Activity Score of at least 3, a NOSPECS grade of at least 4, and a disease duration under 3 months. Patients with other autoimmune diseases, uncontrolled infections, pregnancy or lactation were excluded. Clinical symptoms, serum thyroxine, TRAb, thyroid ultrasound and orbital computed tomography were used for diagnosis. Ficoll-Paque density gradient centrifugation was used to isolate PBMCs from around 10 ml of fresh peripheral blood. Trizol reagent was used to extract the total RNA, and its quality was then checked on an Agilent 2100 Bioanalyzer. The investigation overall reported the following: In validation, the model predicted ophthalmopathy progression with about 71% sensitivity and roughly 72% specificity; some 13 predicted patients were CT-confirmed with GO in a median of around 6.5 months. In cross-validation, the 13-signature model distinguished ophthalmopathy from stable hyperthyroidism with less than 90% sensitivity and approximately 81% specificity, while in the test set the corresponding values were about 79% and 69%. Among expanded thyroid clonotypes with frequency above 0.001, most also showed up in blood, which suggests that blood repertoires may reflect the thyroid immune response. No statistical method was used to set the sample size in advance, and the investigators knew which group each participant was assigned to.

For repertoire sequencing, the TCR beta CDR3 regions were amplified from RNA transcripts. The first round was an RT-PCR using HTBI primers with the Qiagen OneStep RT-PCR kit, and this first round was followed by a second-round multiplex PCR, then size selection and purification. The libraries underwent paired-end sequencing with 100 bp reads on an Illumina HiSeq2000. Concerning the study's data processing: SOAPnuke was used for read processing, and reads with adapters, uncalled bases, a mean Phred below 15, or no exact constant-primer or identifier match were discarded. COPE v1.2.5 was used to merge high-quality paired reads. Each unique nucleotide sequence was treated as a clonotype, and MiTCR v1.1 was used to align the clonotypes to the IMGT TRB V, D and J references. The analysis was limited to V-J combinations with a frequency above 0.0001, which together covered 99.2% of repertoires. For each V-J combination, a TCR clonal expansion and chaos score was defined as the ratio of F50 clonal expansion to chaos observed in the TCRdist matrix. Welch's t-statistics and random forest were used to reduce features to about a dozen V-J combinations, which were fed into a naive Bayes classifier. The similarity between thyroid and blood repertoires was quantified using the Morisita-Horn index. TCRdb itself trimmed the public reads at Q25 with fastp, ran MiXCR and retained productive beta chains. Rows are unified per CDR3 protein, each entry keeping the most common DNA and genes. The V and J calls reflect TCRdb's pipeline rather than the authors' work. The table for this sample lists some 750,000 distinct CDR3 sequences; roughly 41% of them were counted only once. The top ten clonotypes cover 44% of the sample.

The sequence was obtained from an adult man with Graves' ophthalmopathy. Sequencing was done on a sample of peripheral blood.

The encoded CDR3 is CASSAFRAGTDSNQPQHF. The DNA reads TGTGCCAGTAGTGCTTTCCGTGCCGGGACAGATAGCAATCAGCCCCAGCATTTT. The chain is encoded by TRBV19 joined to TRBJ1-5; the central 7 bases match TRBD1. Reading from cysteine to phenylalanine, the CDR3 counts 18 amino acids. The read is trimmed to its CDR3 DNA, 54 bases read in frame from base 1. CDR1 LNHDA and CDR2 SQIVND are derived from the germline V gene (reference sequence). V loses 5 bases at its end and J loses 0 bases; junction bases beyond the gene matches: 13.